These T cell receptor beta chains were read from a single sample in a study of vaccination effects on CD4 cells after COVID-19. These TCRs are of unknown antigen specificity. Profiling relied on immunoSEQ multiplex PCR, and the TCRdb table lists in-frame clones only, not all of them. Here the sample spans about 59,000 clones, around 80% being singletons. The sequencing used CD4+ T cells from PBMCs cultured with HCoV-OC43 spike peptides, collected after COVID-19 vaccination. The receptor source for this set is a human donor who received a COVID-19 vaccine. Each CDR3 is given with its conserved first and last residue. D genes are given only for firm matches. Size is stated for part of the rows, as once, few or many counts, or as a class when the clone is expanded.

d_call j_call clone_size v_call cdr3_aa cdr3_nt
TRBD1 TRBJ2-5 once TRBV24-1 CANWGQGRETQYF TGTGCCAACTGGGGACAGGGGCGGGAGACCCAGTACTTC
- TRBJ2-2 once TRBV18 CASSPLQGVNTGELFF TGTGCCAGCTCACCACTGCAGGGCGTGAACACCGGGGAGCTGTTTTTT
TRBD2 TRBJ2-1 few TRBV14 CASSQDPGTSGGRFNEQFF TGTGCCAGCAGCCAAGATCCCGGGACTAGCGGGGGGCGTTTCAATGAGCAGTTCTTC
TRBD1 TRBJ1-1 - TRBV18 CASSPSGTGNTEAFF TGTGCCAGCTCACCTTCCGGGACAGGGAACACTGAAGCTTTCTTT
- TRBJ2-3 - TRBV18 CASSPVGTSTDTQYF TGTGCCAGCTCACCGGTTGGAACTAGCACAGATACGCAGTATTTT
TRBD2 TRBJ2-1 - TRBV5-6 CASSLVGGAYNEQFF TGTGCCAGCAGCTTGGTGGGGGGGGCCTACAATGAGCAGTTCTTC
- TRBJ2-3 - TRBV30 CAWSEGDTTDTQYF TGTGCCTGGAGTGAGGGCGATACCACAGATACGCAGTATTTT
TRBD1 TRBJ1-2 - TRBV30 CACLNRGGKNYGYTF TGTGCCTGTCTGAACAGGGGCGGGAAGAACTATGGCTACACCTTC
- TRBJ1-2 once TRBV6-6 CASTRDKREFSLRGYTF TGTGCCAGCACTCGCGACAAGCGGGAGTTCTCCTTAAGGGGCTACACCTTC
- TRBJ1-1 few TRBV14 CASSQAGLRQMNTEAFF TGTGCCAGCAGCCAAGCAGGATTGCGACAGATGAACACTGAAGCTTTCTTT
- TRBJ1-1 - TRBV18 CASSPRETVEAFF TGTGCCAGCTCACCACGGGAGACGGTTGAAGCTTTCTTT
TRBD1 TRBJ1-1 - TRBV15 CATSREQGAEDTEAFF TGTGCCACCAGCAGAGAACAGGGGGCTGAGGACACTGAAGCTTTCTTT
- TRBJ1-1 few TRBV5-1 CASSFDRNQREAFF TGCGCCAGCAGCTTCGACAGGAACCAAAGAGAAGCTTTCTTT
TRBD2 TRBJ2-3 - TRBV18 CASSRSGTSGSSGTDTQYF TGTGCCAGCTCACGATCCGGGACTAGCGGCTCGTCTGGCACAGATACGCAGTATTTT
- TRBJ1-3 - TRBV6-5 CASIDGHSGNTIYF TGTGCCAGCATCGACGGGCACTCTGGAAACACCATATATTTT
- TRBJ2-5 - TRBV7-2 CASSLALRPETQYF TGTGCCAGCAGCTTAGCGTTAAGGCCGGAGACCCAGTACTTC
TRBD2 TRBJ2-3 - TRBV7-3 CASSSLAGGGDTQYF TGTGCCAGCAGCTCCCTAGCGGGGGGCGGAGATACGCAGTATTTT
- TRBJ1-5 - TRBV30 CAWSAGGRQPQHF TGTGCCTGGTCGGCAGGAGGGAGACAGCCCCAGCATTTT
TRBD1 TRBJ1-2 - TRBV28 CASSLYTKDRARGYTF TGTGCCAGCAGTTTATATACAAAAGACAGGGCCAGAGGCTACACCTTC
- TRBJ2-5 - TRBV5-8 CASSFLKAGGETQYF TGTGCCAGCAGCTTCCTAAAGGCAGGCGGAGAGACCCAGTACTTC
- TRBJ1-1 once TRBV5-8 CASPGAVNTEAFF TGTGCCAGCCCTGGGGCGGTGAACACTGAAGCTTTCTTT
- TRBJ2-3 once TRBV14 CASSQLSTDTQYF TGTGCCAGCAGCCAATTGAGCACAGATACGCAGTATTTT
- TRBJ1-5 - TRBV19 CASSPARGRLSSNQPQHF TGTGCCAGTAGTCCGGCGCGGGGTAGGCTAAGTAGCAATCAGCCCCAGCATTTT
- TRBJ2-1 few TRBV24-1 CATSVPLDGSNEQFF TGTGCCACCAGTGTCCCCCTCGACGGTTCCAATGAGCAGTTCTTC
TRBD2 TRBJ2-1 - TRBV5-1 CASSRGDGGAFDEQFF TGCGCCAGCAGCCGAGGGGACGGGGGGGCCTTCGATGAGCAGTTCTTC
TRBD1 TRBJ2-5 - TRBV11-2 CASSFTGGFEETQYF TGTGCCAGCAGCTTCACAGGGGGGTTTGAAGAGACCCAGTACTTC
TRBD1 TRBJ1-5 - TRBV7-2 CASSLGGTGGQPQHF TGTGCCAGCAGCTTAGGCGGGACAGGGGGTCAGCCCCAGCATTTT
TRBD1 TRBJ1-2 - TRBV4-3 CASSQVGGANYGYTF TGCGCCAGCAGCCAAGTAGGGGGCGCAAACTATGGCTACACCTTC
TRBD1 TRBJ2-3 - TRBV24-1 CATSPGTGAMSTDTQYF TGTGCCACCAGCCCCGGGACAGGGGCGATGAGCACAGATACGCAGTATTTT
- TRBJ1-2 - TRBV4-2 CASSQDSEGGYTF TGTGCCAGCAGCCAAGATTCGGAAGGAGGCTACACCTTC
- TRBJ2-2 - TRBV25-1 CASSGQYTGELFF TGTGCCAGCAGTGGACAGTACACCGGGGAGCTGTTTTTT
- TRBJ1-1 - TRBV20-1 CSARNTEAFF TGCAGTGCTAGAAACACTGAAGCTTTCTTT
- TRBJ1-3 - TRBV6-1 CASSGLADLSGNTIYF TGTGCCAGCAGTGGGCTGGCGGACCTCTCTGGAAACACCATATATTTT
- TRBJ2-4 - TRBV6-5 CASVIERAKNIQYF TGTGCCAGCGTAATAGAGCGAGCCAAAAACATTCAGTACTTC
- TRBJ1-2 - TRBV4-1 CASSQGSGGYTF TGCGCCAGCAGCCAAGGGTCAGGGGGCTACACCTTC
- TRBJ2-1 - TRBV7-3 CASSPGHDYNEQFF TGTGCCAGCAGCCCGGGACACGATTACAATGAGCAGTTCTTC
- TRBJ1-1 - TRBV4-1 CASSQGDVRLAFF TGCGCCAGCAGCCAAGGAGACGTAAGATTGGCTTTCTTT
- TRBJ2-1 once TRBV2 CASSNSRADEQFF TGTGCCAGCTCGAACTCTCGGGCCGATGAGCAGTTCTTC
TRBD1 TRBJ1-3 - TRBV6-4 CASSDSADRAGNTIYF TGTGCCAGCAGTGATTCGGCCGACAGGGCTGGAAACACCATATATTTT
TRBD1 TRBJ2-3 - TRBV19 CASGTGGPGTDTQYF TGTGCCAGTGGGACAGGGGGACCTGGCACAGATACGCAGTATTTT
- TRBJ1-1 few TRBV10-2 CASRKGPNTEAFF TGCGCCAGCAGGAAGGGCCCGAACACTGAAGCTTTCTTT
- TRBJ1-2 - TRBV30 CAWSRAFWGYTF TGTGCCTGGAGCCGAGCCTTCTGGGGCTACACCTTC
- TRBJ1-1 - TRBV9 CASSVGDRRDTEAFF TGTGCCAGCAGCGTAGGCGACAGGAGGGACACTGAAGCTTTCTTT
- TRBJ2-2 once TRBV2 CASRTTANTGELFF TGTGCCAGCAGGACTACCGCGAACACCGGGGAGCTGTTTTTT
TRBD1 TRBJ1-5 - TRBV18 CASSPNAGQGDQPQHF TGTGCCAGCTCACCTAATGCGGGACAGGGTGATCAGCCCCAGCATTTT
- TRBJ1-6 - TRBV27 CASSVQGYNSPLHF TGTGCCAGCAGCGTACAGGGTTATAATTCACCCCTCCACTTT
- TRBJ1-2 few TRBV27 CASSTGRRGYTF TGTGCCAGCAGTACAGGGAGAAGGGGCTACACCTTC
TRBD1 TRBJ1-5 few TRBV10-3 CAISEQGSPQHF TGTGCCATCAGTGAACAGGGGTCTCCCCAGCATTTT
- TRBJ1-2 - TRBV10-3 CAISESRVLANYGYTF TGTGCCATCAGTGAGTCAAGAGTCCTAGCTAACTATGGCTACACCTTC
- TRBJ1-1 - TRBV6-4 CASSDQPNTEAFF TGTGCCAGCAGTGACCAGCCAAACACTGAAGCTTTCTTT
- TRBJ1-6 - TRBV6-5 CASSYLGPSYNSPLHF TGTGCCAGCAGTTACTTAGGCCCCTCCTATAATTCACCCCTCCACTTT